These 13 T cell receptor beta chains were all obtained from the same sample, sequenced in a study of T cell repertoires in cytomegalovirus infection. TCRdb redid the calling of the reads with MiXCR, one entry per CDR3 protein. The sample yields under 200,000 distinct CDR3 sequences, over 25% seen once. The material sequenced was PBMCs. These receptors originate from a human donor in good health (CMV status not recorded). Some clones in this sample may be carry-over from other donors' samples.

The rearrangement joins TRBV4-2 to TRBJ1-1, with a tentative D call TRBD1 (6 bases). CDR3 length equals 15 residues. Germline CDR1 and CDR2: LGHNA and YNFKEQ. Trimming removed 3 bases at V and 4 bases at J, with 15 bases between. In DNA, the CDR3 is TGTGCCAGCAGCCATTACAGGGAAGTGAGCACTGAAGCTTTCTTT. Its protein product is CASSHYREVSTEAFF.

V is TRBV30 and J is TRBJ1-1; D possibly corresponds to TRBD1 (6 bases). The CDR3 consists of 12 residues. Looked up from germline, CDR1 is GTSNPN and CDR2 is SVGIG (reference sequence). Trimming cost V 3 bases and J 4 bases, with 9 bases left between them. In DNA form, the CDR3 reads TGTGCCTGGAGCATAGGGGGCACTGAAGCTTTCTTT. Its translation: CAWSIGGTEAFF.

This clonotype was found a few times. The chain's CDR3 is CASSFPREFSNQPQHF. In DNA, the CDR3 is TGTGCCAGCAGTTTCCCCCGGGAATTCTCCAATCAGCCCCAGCATTTT. The chain carries TRBV6-5 and TRBJ1-5, with D uncertain. The CDR3 is 16 amino acids. CDR1 and CDR2 from the germline V gene are MNHEY and SVGAGI. Trimming stripped 4 bases from V and 3 bases from J, with 16 bases between.

The chain couples TRBV6-1 to TRBJ2-7, with D possibly matching TRBD1 (6 bases). Germline lookup yields CDR1 MNHNS and CDR2 SASEGT. The CDR3 totals 15 residues. V was clipped by 3 bases and J by 0 bases, with 12 bases between them. CDR3 amino acids: CASSELRGSSYEQYF. In nucleotides, the CDR3 is TGTGCCAGCAGTGAGCTGAGGGGGAGCTCCTACGAGCAGTACTTC.

J is TRBJ1-2 and V is TRBV7-2; 10 positions agree with TRBD1. Germline CDR1 reads SGHTA; CDR2 reads FQGNSA. This CDR3 is built from 14 residues. Germline trimming cut 4 bases from V and 6 bases from J; bases unmatched to any gene: 5. The CDR3 spells CASSSPGQGNGYTF. The CDR3 region has the DNA TGTGCCAGCAGCTCTCCGGGACAGGGGAATGGCTACACCTTC.

There are a few counts of this clonotype. The chain uses TRBV29-1 and TRBJ2-7; unclear D gene. Trimming removed 4 bases from V and 0 bases from J, with 10 bases in between. CDR3 length: 13 residues. Germline values: CDR1 SQVTM, CDR2 ANQGSEA. The chain's CDR3 is CSVAPTNSYEQYF. The CDR3 nucleotides read TGCAGCGTTGCCCCCACTAACTCCTACGAGCAGTACTTC.

V and J are TRBV30 and TRBJ2-5, with unresolved D. V was shortened by 0 bases and J by 5 bases, with 10 bases between the two germline ends. Looked up from germline, CDR1 is GTSNPN and CDR2 is SVGIG (reference sequence). The CDR3 spans 13 residues. As DNA, the CDR3 is TGTGCCTGGAGTGTACAATACGGGGAGACCCAGTACTTC. Residues: CAWSVQYGETQYF.

The chain carries TRBV4-1 and TRBJ1-1; D is perhaps TRBD1 (6 bases). Trimming removed 0 bases from V and 4 bases from J, with 12 bases in between. Germline CDR1 MGHRA, CDR2 YSYEKL. This CDR3 comprises 15 residues. As DNA, the CDR3 is TGCGCCAGCAGCCAAGAGAAAACAGGGTTCACTGAAGCTTTCTTT. Translated: CASSQEKTGFTEAFF.

DNA for the CDR3: TGTGCCAGCAGTTTTTTGAGGATAGGGAGGCCCGGGGAGCTGTTTTTT. This sequence encodes CASSFLRIGRPGELFF. The chain is built from TRBV27 and TRBJ2-2; possible D gene TRBD2, 6 bases. V gave up 3 bases and J gave up 6 bases, with 17 bases separating them. Germline V gene lookup returns CDR1 MNHEY and CDR2 SMNVEV (reference sequence). The CDR3 runs to 16 residues.

This clonotype came up a few times. The chain couples TRBV5-1 to TRBJ2-1, with 9 bases lining up with TRBD1. Germline CDR1 is SGHRS and CDR2 is YFSETQ. The CDR3 is 15 amino acids. J lost 4 bases, V lost 0 bases, and 2 bases had no gene match. CDR3 sequence: CASSLDGQGYNEQFF. The CDR3 DNA follows: TGCGCCAGCAGCTTGGACGGACAGGGGTACAATGAGCAGTTCTTC. Supplemented by reference TRBV5-1 and TRBJ2-1, the full variable domain reads KAGVTQTPRYLIKTRGQQVTLSCSPISGHRSVSWYQQTPGQGLQFLFEYFSETQRNKGNFPGRFSGRQFSNSRSEMNVSTLELGDSALYLCASSLDGQGYNEQFFGPGTRLTVL.

This clonotype was seen a few times. The rearrangement links TRBV19 to TRBJ2-1; tentative D call: TRBD2 (6 bases). The V gene's germline CDR1 is LNHDA and CDR2 SQIVND (reference sequence). Trimming took off 5 bases at V and 8 bases at J, with 10 bases between the two ends. This CDR3 contains 12 residues. In DNA, the CDR3 is TGTGCCAGTAGTGGAGGGAGGTATGAGCAGTTCTTC. Translated: CASSGGRYEQFF.

CDR3 in amino acids: CSASRIGGYNEQFF. CDR3 DNA sequence: TGCAGTGCTAGCAGGATTGGCGGCTACAATGAGCAGTTCTTC. The chain employs TRBV20-1 and TRBJ2-1; D ambiguous. V dropped 3 bases and J dropped 3 bases, with 12 bases sitting between them. Per the germline V gene, CDR1 is DFQATT and CDR2 is SNEGSKA (reference sequence). CDR3 length equals 14 residues.

The sample holds many counts of this clonotype. The chain joins TRBV7-8 to TRBJ2-4; no reliable D call. Trimming left V 0 bases short and J 0 bases short, with 3 bases between. The CDR3 extends over 14 amino acids. CDR1 SGHVS and CDR2 FQNEAQ come from the germline V gene. CDR3 loop: CASSLALAKNIQYF. CDR3 coding DNA: TGTGCCAGCAGCTTAGCTCTAGCCAAAAACATTCAGTACTTC.